This is a list of T cell receptor beta chains from one sample in a study of CD8+CD57+ T cells in acquired aplastic anemia. TCRdb reprocessed the reads with MiXCR, giving one entry per CDR3 protein. The sample consists of about 150,000 distinct CDR3 sequences, roughly 48% of them appearing once. Sequencing was carried out using sorted CD4+, CD8+, or CD8+CD57+ T cells (not recorded which) from PBMCs. The receptor source for this set is a human donor with aplastic anemia. Both conserved end residues are trimmed from each CDR3. A D gene is named only where the DNA matches it firmly.

CDR3aa,d_gene,len,v_gene
ASSLGSAGPLDTQY,-,14,TRBV11-2
AITATGRKLF,-,10,TRBV7-9
SARVAYNEQY,-,10,TRBV20-1
ASSYSTGGRYEQY,TRBD1,13,TRBV6-5
ASSLGEGISYEQY,TRBD2,13,TRBV6-2/TRBV6-3
ASSSPGNYNSPLH,-,13,TRBV27
ASSLDRKNGYT,-,11,TRBV12-3/TRBV12-4
ASSGMDGYT,-,9,TRBV9
ASSEGQGTSYEQY,TRBD1,13,TRBV9
ASRDKSQPQH,-,10,TRBV10-2
ASSIEYGRIIPYEQY,-,15,TRBV19
SALIQGQPETQY,-,12,TRBV20-1
AISVGTSGRGTQY,TRBD2,13,TRBV10-3
ASSSYTRVADDEQF,-,14,TRBV6-2/TRBV6-3
ASRSTGKETQY,TRBD1,11,TRBV7-8
ASSSQGPLEQY,-,11,TRBV7-6
ASSPRDGVSYEQY,-,13,TRBV18
SEGEQY,-,6,TRBV20-1
ASSSDRQGNTGELF,TRBD1,14,TRBV5-1
ASSLFTTGLEQF,-,12,TRBV14
ASSQGFQPQH,-,10,TRBV19
ASSYQGANGYT,-,11,TRBV7-9
ASSLNQREGLNEQY,TRBD2,14,TRBV7-7